This is a list of T cell receptor beta chains from one sample in a study of early T cells in non-severe SARS-CoV-2 infection. TCRdb re-analysed the 5' RACE reads in MiXCR, keeping a single row per CDR3 protein. The top ten hold about 6.2% of the sample, which has over 90,000 distinct CDR3 sequences, 13% seen once. Sequenced: whole blood. Receptors originate from an adult who was a healthcare worker with PCR-confirmed SARS-CoV-2 infection or an uninfected control (not recorded which). Both conserved end residues are part of each CDR3. The order of the fields is J gene, V gene, CDR3 length, D gene, clone size, CDR3 DNA, CDR3 protein. D genes are given only for firm matches. Clone size, where shown, is once, few, many, or a class for clones that have expanded.

>TRBJ1-6|TRBV5-1|14|.|few
TGCGCCAGCAGCTTTACAGTTGATAATTCACCCCTCCACTTT
CASSFTVDNSPLHF
>TRBJ2-5|TRBV4-1|15|.|.
TGCGCCAGCAGCCAAGCCCTAGCGCGGGGAGAGACCCAGTACTTC
CASSQALARGETQYF
>TRBJ2-7|TRBV7-2|15|TRBD1|.
TGTGCCAGCAGCTTAGTCGCGAGGGGGCCCTACGAGCAGTACTTC
CASSLVARGPYEQYF
>TRBJ2-7|TRBV20-1|13|.|many
TGCAGTGCTAGAGATCCCCCGTTAGGGGAGCAGTACTTC
CSARDPPLGEQYF
>TRBJ2-1|TRBV5-1|14|.|few
TGCGCCAGTATAAACTTCCCCTCCTACAATGAGCAGTTCTTC
CASINFPSYNEQFF
>TRBJ2-2|TRBV2|14|.|.
TGTGCCAGCAGTGAATACAGGAACACCGGGGAGCTGTTTTTT
CASSEYRNTGELFF
>TRBJ1-4|TRBV7-9|13|.|.
TGTGCCAGCAGCTCTACGGAGACTGAAAAACTGTTTTTT
CASSSTETEKLFF
>TRBJ2-7|TRBV12-3/TRBV12-4|13|TRBD2|many
TGTGCCAGCAGCGGGAGGGCCGGCTACGAGCAGTACTTC
CASSGRAGYEQYF
>TRBJ1-4|TRBV4-2|16|.|.
TGTGCCAGCAGCCCAATAGCTCAGGGAGAAAATGAAAAACTGTTTTTT
CASSPIAQGENEKLFF
>TRBJ2-7|TRBV3-1|15|.|few
TGTGCCAGCAGCCAAGATCTTGAGGGGAAGTACGAGCAGTACTTC
CASSQDLEGKYEQYF
>TRBJ2-5|TRBV7-2|14|.|many
TGTGCCAGCAGCCCCATGGGGACTCCGGAGACCCAGTACTTC
CASSPMGTPETQYF
>TRBJ2-1|TRBV11-1|15|.|.
TGTGCCAGCAGCTCTCAGTTCCGACTCTACAATGAGCAGTTCTTC
CASSSQFRLYNEQFF
>TRBJ2-1|TRBV3-1|15|.|.
TGTGCCAGCAGCCCACCCAAAGTTACCTACAATGAGCAGTTCTTC
CASSPPKVTYNEQFF
>TRBJ2-3|TRBV18|17|TRBD2|few
TGTGCCAGCTCACCAGGACTAGCGGCTTCAGGTACAGATACGCAGTATTTT
CASSPGLAASGTDTQYF
>TRBJ2-3|TRBV4-1|16|TRBD2|few
TGCGCCAGCAGCCAACCAGAGCGGGATAGCACAGATACGCAGTATTTT
CASSQPERDSTDTQYF
>TRBJ2-1|TRBV7-2|16|.|.
TGTGCCAGCAGTTACCTTCCGGGACCGGGCGACACTGAGCAGTTCTTC
CASSYLPGPGDTEQFF
>TRBJ2-6|TRBV7-3|13|.|many
TGTGCCAGCAGCCGATCTGGGGCCAACGTCCTGACTTTC
CASSRSGANVLTF
>TRBJ2-1|TRBV3-1|11|.|.
TGTGCCAGCACGCAGGGCGGTGAGCAGTTCTTC
CASTQGGEQFF
>TRBJ2-7|TRBV20-1|15|TRBD1|few
TGCAGTGCTGACTCCGGACAGGGGACCCCCTACGAGCAGTACTTC
CSADSGQGTPYEQYF
>TRBJ2-5|TRBV6-1|13|.|.
TGTGCCATTGTTAGGGGAAACAAAGAGACCCAGTACTTC
CAIVRGNKETQYF
>TRBJ2-3|TRBV7-8|16|TRBD1|.
TGTGCCAGCAGCATTGGACAGGGTACAACGACAGATACGCAGTATTTT
CASSIGQGTTTDTQYF
>TRBJ1-2|TRBV5-1|15|TRBD1|many
TGCGCCAGCAGCTTGGTTGGGACAGCCAACTATGGCTACACCTTC
CASSLVGTANYGYTF
>TRBJ2-7|TRBV28|15|.|few
TGTGCCAGCAGTCCCCTTCAGGACAGTTCCTACGAGCAGTACTTC
CASSPLQDSSYEQYF
>TRBJ2-1|TRBV12-3/TRBV12-4|13|TRBD2|many
TGTGCCAGCAGACTAGCGGGAGGCAATGAGCAGTTCTTC
CASRLAGGNEQFF
>TRBJ2-7|TRBV7-2|16|.|many
TGTGCCAGCAGCCCATACAGAACTAGCAGGACCTACGAGCAGTACTTC
CASSPYRTSRTYEQYF
>TRBJ2-7|TRBV20-1|15|.|many
TGCAGTGCACGTCACTCCAGGGGATCGAGATACGAGCAGTACTTC
CSARHSRGSRYEQYF
>TRBJ1-1|TRBV5-6|14|TRBD1|.
TGTGCCAGCAGCTTTTATCAGGGGGTAACTGAAGCTTTCTTT
CASSFYQGVTEAFF
>TRBJ1-5|TRBV28|18|.|.
TGTGCCAGCAGTTTAGATGGCAGTGCCAGCTTTTTGGGACAGCCCCAGCATTTT
CASSLDGSASFLGQPQHF
>TRBJ2-4|TRBV2|16|.|.
TGTGCCAGCAGTGAAAGCCTTGGCAGCTTGACCCCCCGTCGGTACTTC
CASSESLGSLTPRRYF
>TRBJ2-1|TRBV28|11|.|few
TGTGCCAGCAGTTTCTTAGGTGAGCAGTTCTTC
CASSFLGEQFF
>TRBJ1-2|TRBV28|15|TRBD1|.
TGTGCCAGCGTCTATTCGGACAGGGCGGATTATGGCTACACCTTC
CASVYSDRADYGYTF
>TRBJ2-3|TRBV11-2|15|.|.
TGTGCCAGCAGCTTGGGGGGCGGGAGCGGAGATACGCAGTATTTT
CASSLGGGSGDTQYF
>TRBJ2-5|TRBV5-1|13|.|few
TGCGCCAGCAGCTTGAGACAGTTCGAGACCCAGTACTTC
CASSLRQFETQYF
>TRBJ2-1|TRBV4-1|16|.|.
TGCGCCAGCAGTAGGCGGGCGGCGGGGTTATACAATGAGCAGTTCTTC
CASSRRAAGLYNEQFF
>TRBJ1-1|TRBV7-9|14|.|.
TGTGCCAGCAGCCTCATCCTCCAACGGACTGAAGCTTTCTTT
CASSLILQRTEAFF
>TRBJ2-1|TRBV12-5|12|.|many
TGTGCTAGTGGCGCAGGTTCCAATGAGCAGTTCTTC
CASGAGSNEQFF
>TRBJ1-2|TRBV4-3|13|.|few
TGCGCCAGCAGCCAAGATCCTGACTATGGCTACACCTTC
CASSQDPDYGYTF
>TRBJ2-3|TRBV7-9|15|.|many
TGTGCCAGCAGCCCCCGACAGAGAGGCACAGATACGCAGTATTTT
CASSPRQRGTDTQYF
>TRBJ2-1|TRBV4-1|16|TRBD1|.
TGCGCCAGCAGCCAAGTGGAAGGGGGCGCCTACAATGAGCAGTTCTTC
CASSQVEGGAYNEQFF
>TRBJ1-6|TRBV20-1|15|.|.
TGCAGTGCTAGATACCAGGGTGCCTATAATTCACCCCTCCACTTT
CSARYQGAYNSPLHF
>TRBJ2-7|TRBV7-2|15|TRBD1|few
TGTGCCAGCAGGCACTGGGTAGACAGGGACGGGGAGCAGTACTTC
CASRHWVDRDGEQYF
>TRBJ2-3|TRBV18|16|.|.
TGTGCCAGCTCTCCAAACCCCGCACGTAACCCAGATAAGCAGTATTTT
CASSPNPARNPDKQYF